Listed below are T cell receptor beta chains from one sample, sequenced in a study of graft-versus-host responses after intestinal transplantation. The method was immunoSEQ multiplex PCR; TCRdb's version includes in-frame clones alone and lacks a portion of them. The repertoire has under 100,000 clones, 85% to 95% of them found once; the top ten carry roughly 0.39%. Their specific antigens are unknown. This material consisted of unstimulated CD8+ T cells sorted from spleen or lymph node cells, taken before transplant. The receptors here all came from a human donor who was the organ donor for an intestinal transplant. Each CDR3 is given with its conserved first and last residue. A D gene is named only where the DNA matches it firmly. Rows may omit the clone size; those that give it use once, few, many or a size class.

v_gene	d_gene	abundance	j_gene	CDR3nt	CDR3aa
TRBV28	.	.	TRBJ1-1	TGTGCCAGCTCCGACAGTATGAACACTGAAGCTTTCTTT	CASSDSMNTEAFF
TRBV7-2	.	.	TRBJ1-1	TGTGCCAGCAGCGCACACAGGGAAATGAACACTGAAGCTTTCTTT	CASSAHREMNTEAFF
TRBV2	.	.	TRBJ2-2	TGTGCCAGCTGGGGGACTGTGAACACCGGGGAGCTGTTTTTT	CASWGTVNTGELFF
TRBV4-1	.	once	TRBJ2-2	TGCGCCAGCAGCCAGCCATCGGAGGCCGGGGAGCTGTTTTTT	CASSQPSEAGELFF
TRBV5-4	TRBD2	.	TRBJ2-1	TGTGCCAGCAGACATACTAGCGCGGGCGATGAGCAGTTCTTC	CASRHTSAGDEQFF
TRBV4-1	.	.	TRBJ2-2	TGCGCCAGCAGCCTAAACACCGGGGAGCTGTTTTTT	CASSLNTGELFF
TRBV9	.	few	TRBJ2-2	TGTGCCAGCGAACGGACAGCCGGGGAGCTGTTTTTT	CASERTAGELFF
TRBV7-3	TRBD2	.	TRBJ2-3	TGTGCCAGCAGCCTCAGCGGGGGGGCTAAGGATACGCAGTATTTT	CASSLSGGAKDTQYF
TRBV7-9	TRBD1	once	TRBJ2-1	TGTGCCAGCAGCTCGGGACAGGATTACAATGAGCAGTTCTTC	CASSSGQDYNEQFF
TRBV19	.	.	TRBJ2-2	TGTGCCAGTACCAGGATGGGCACCGGGGAGCTGTTTTTT	CASTRMGTGELFF
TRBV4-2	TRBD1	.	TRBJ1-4	TGTGCCAGCAGCCAGGATGACAGGGTTTTTACTAATGAAAAACTGTTTTTT	CASSQDDRVFTNEKLFF
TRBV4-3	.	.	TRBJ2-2	TGCGCCAGCAGCCCCAAGGGGGCCGGGGAGCTGTTTTTT	CASSPKGAGELFF
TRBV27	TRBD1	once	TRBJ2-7	TGTGCCAGCAGTTATATCCGGGACAGGGCCACCTACGAGCAGTACTTC	CASSYIRDRATYEQYF
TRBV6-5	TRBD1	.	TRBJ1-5	TGTGCCTGTTACGGGACAGGGCCTAATCAGCCCCAGCATTTT	CACYGTGPNQPQHF
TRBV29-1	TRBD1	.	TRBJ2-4	TGCAGCGTTGAAGGGGCCCCCGGGACAGGGGTGAACATTCAGTACTTC	CSVEGAPGTGVNIQYF
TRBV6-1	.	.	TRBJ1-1	TGTGCCACCGGACACTTGAACACTGAAGCTTTCTTT	CATGHLNTEAFF
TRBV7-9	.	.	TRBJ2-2	TGTGCCAGCAGCTTAGTCCCAGCGGGGAACACCGGGGAGCTGTTTTTT	CASSLVPAGNTGELFF
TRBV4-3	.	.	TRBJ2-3	TGCGCCAGCAGGCCGGTGGGGGGGGCGAGCACAGATACGCAGTATTTT	CASRPVGGASTDTQYF
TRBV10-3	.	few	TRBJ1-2	TGTGCCATCAGTGAGCCCCCCGACATCAATTTCTATGGCTACACCTTC	CAISEPPDINFYGYTF
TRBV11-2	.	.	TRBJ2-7	TGTGCCAGCAGCTTTTTTGGAGGGGGCGCCGGGGACGAGCAGTACTTC	CASSFFGGGAGDEQYF
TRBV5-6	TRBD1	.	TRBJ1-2	TGTGCCAGCAGCTTAGGGGTACCGGGACAGGGGGCTCATGGCTACACCTTC	CASSLGVPGQGAHGYTF
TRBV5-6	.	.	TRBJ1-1	TGTGCCAGCAGCTGGGGGGGCACTGAAGCTTTCTTT	CASSWGGTEAFF
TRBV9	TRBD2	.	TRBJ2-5	TGTGCCAGCAGCGTAGCCAGCGGGGGGGCGAGGGAGACCCAGTACTTC	CASSVASGGARETQYF
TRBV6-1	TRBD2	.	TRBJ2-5	TGTGCCAGCAGTGAATTCGGACTAGCGGGGGGCCAAGAGACCCAGTACTTC	CASSEFGLAGGQETQYF
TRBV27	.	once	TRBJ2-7	TGTGCCAGCAGCCCCCTGGTCTACGGCCCGGGCGAGCAGTACTTC	CASSPLVYGPGEQYF
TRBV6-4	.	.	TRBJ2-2	TGTGCCAGCAGTGACCCCAGGTTAAACACCGGGGAGCTGTTTTTT	CASSDPRLNTGELFF
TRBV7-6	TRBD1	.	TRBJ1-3	TGTGCCAGCAGCTTATATGGCAGGGGGAGGTCTGGAAACACCATATATTTT	CASSLYGRGRSGNTIYF
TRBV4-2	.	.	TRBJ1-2	TGTGCCAGCAGTCCAAGAATTGGGGGGTCCTATGGCTACACCTTC	CASSPRIGGSYGYTF
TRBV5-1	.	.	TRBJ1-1	TGCGCCAGCAGCTTCGAACAGGGGAACACTGAAGCTTTCTTT	CASSFEQGNTEAFF
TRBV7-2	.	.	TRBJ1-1	TGTGCCAGCAGCTTAGGAGGTTCTAGGAGGAGGACTGAAGCTTTCTTT	CASSLGGSRRRTEAFF
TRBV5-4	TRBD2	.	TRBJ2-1	TGTGCCAGCAGCTTGGGGACTAGTATCTATGAGCAGTTCTTC	CASSLGTSIYEQFF
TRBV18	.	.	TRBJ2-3	TGTGCCACCATTCGAGAAAACACAGATACGCAGTATTTT	CATIRENTDTQYF
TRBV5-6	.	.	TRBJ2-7	TGTGCCAGCAGCTGGGGCGGGACAGCCTCCTACGAGCAGTACTTC	CASSWGGTASYEQYF
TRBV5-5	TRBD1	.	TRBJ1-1	TGTGCCAGCAGCACCCGGGACAGGGGCGTGAACACTGAAGCTTTCTTT	CASSTRDRGVNTEAFF
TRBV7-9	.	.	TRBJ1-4	TGTGCCAGCAGCTTAGGAGCGGTAGGCGAAAAACTGTTTTTT	CASSLGAVGEKLFF
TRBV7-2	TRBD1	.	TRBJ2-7	TGTGCCAGCAGCTCAGGGACAGGGTTGTACGAGCAGTACTTC	CASSSGTGLYEQYF
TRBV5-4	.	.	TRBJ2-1	TGTGCCAGCAGCCCTATGGGGAGCGATGAGCAGTTCTTC	CASSPMGSDEQFF
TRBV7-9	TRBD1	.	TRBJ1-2	TGTGCCAGCAGCGCAGTCGATGGACAGGGGATAAGCTACACCTTC	CASSAVDGQGISYTF
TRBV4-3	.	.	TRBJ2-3	TGCGCCAGCAGCCTGGGCCCAACAGATACGCAGTATTTT	CASSLGPTDTQYF
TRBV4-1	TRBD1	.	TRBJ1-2	TGCGCCAGCAGCCAAGAGTGGGGACAGCAAGCCCGCTATGGCTACACCTTC	CASSQEWGQQARYGYTF
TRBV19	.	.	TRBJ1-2	TGTGCCACAAAACCCTCGTGGGGCGCTTGGTGGGGCTACACCTTC	CATKPSWGAWWGYTF
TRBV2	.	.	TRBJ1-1	TGTGCCAGCGGGCACACGCCAAACACTGAAGCTTTCTTT	CASGHTPNTEAFF
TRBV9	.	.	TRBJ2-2	TGTGCCAGCAGCGACACCGGGAACGCCGCCGGGGAGCTGTTTTTT	CASSDTGNAAGELFF
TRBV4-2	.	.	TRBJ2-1	TGTGCCAGCAGCCAAAGTGGGGGCCGGGCGCAGTTCTTC	CASSQSGGRAQFF
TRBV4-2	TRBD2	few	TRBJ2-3	TGTGCCAGCAGCCACATGACTAGCGGGGGAACAGATACGCAGTATTTT	CASSHMTSGGTDTQYF
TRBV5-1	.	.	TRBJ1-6	TGCGCCAGCAGCTTGCGGGACACCCCGGGAGGGCCCCTCCACTTT	CASSLRDTPGGPLHF
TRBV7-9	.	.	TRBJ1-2	TGTGCCAGCAGCATTCGTCCAGGGGACGGCTACACCTTC	CASSIRPGDGYTF
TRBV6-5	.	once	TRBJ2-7	TGTGCCAGCAGCCACCGAGACTTCTACGAGCAGTACTTC	CASSHRDFYEQYF
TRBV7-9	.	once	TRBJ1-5	TGTGCCAGCAGCGCCCAGGGGTCCTCGAGCCAGCCCCAGCATTTT	CASSAQGSSSQPQHF
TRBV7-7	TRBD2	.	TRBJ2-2	TGTGCCAGCAGCTCCCGGACTAGCGGGGGCGACACCGGGGAGCTGTTTTTT	CASSSRTSGGDTGELFF
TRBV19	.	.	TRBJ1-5	TGTGCCAGTTCATCCACAGGGTATAGCAATCAGCCCCAGCATTTT	CASSSTGYSNQPQHF
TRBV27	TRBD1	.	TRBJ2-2	TGTGCCAGCAGTTTGTGGACAGGGGGTCCGGCCGGGGAGCTGTTTTTT	CASSLWTGGPAGELFF
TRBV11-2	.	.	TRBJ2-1	TGTGCCAGCAGCTTAGGGTTCTCTACTAGCCGTGAGCAGTTCTTC	CASSLGFSTSREQFF
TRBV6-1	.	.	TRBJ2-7	TGTGCCACCCGGACGGACACCTACGAGCAGTACTTC	CATRTDTYEQYF
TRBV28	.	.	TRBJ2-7	TGTGCCAGCAGTTCTAGGGAGTTTAAGTACTTC	CASSSREFKYF
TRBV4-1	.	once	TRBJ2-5	TGCGCCAGCAGCCAAGATATCCTACAAGAGACCCAGTACTTC	CASSQDILQETQYF
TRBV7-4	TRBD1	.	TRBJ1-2	TGTGCCAGCCCGAGGGGGCGAGGCTACACCTTC	CASPRGRGYTF
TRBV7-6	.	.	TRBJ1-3	TGTGCCAGCAGCTTAAAGGCAGGGCCACCTGGAAACACCATATATTTT	CASSLKAGPPGNTIYF
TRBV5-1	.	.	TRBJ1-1	TGCGCCAGCCGCCACATTAGCCATGAAGCTTTCTTT	CASRHISHEAFF
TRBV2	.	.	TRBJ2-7	TGTGCCAGCACGAGCGGGCCCGGGGGGCCTCCTAACGAGCAGTACTTC	CASTSGPGGPPNEQYF